This TCR beta chain was captured in a study of beta chain features in type 1 diabetes. The study's findings and limits: When VDJ junctions were examined, type 1 diabetes patients showed fewer insertions and more deletions.

As concerns this clone: Its cognate antigen is unknown.

Over 95% purity was reached by all sorted populations. All of the isolated RNA was reverse transcribed, so expressed TCRB transcripts were sequenced. The table came from immunoSEQ multiplex PCR; TCRdb's copy has only in-frame clones and leaves some out. The sample includes hundreds of thousands of clones, 15% to 17% of them seen just once. The sample consisted of naive CD4+ T cells from blood. The receptor was isolated from a man aged 18 to 35 in good health.

The CDR3 DNA sequence: TGTGCCAGCACTCAGTCCCCGAGCTCCTACAATGAGCAGTTCTTC. It encodes CASTQSPSSYNEQFF. The chain joins TRBV27 to TRBJ2-1; D ambiguous. V was trimmed by 7 bases and J by 0 bases, leaving 13 bases between them. The germline CDR1 and CDR2 sequences are MNHEY and SMNVEV (reference sequence). The CDR3 runs 15 residues.